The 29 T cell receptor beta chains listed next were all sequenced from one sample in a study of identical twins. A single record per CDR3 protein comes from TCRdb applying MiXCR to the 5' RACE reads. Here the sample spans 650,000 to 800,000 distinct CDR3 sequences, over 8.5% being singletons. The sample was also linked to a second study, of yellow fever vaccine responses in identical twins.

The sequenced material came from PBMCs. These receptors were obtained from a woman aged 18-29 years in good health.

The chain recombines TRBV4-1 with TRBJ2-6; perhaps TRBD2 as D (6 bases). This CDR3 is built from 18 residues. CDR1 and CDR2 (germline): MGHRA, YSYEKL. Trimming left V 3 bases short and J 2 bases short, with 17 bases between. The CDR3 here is CASSHDGGIQAGANVLTF. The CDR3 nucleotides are TGCGCCAGCAGCCACGATGGGGGGATTCAGGCTGGGGCCAACGTCCTGACTTTC.

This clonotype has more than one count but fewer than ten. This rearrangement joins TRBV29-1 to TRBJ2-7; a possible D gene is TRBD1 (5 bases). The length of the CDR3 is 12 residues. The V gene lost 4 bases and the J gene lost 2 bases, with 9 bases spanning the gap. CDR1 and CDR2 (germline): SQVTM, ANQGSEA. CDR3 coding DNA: TGCAGCGTTGTAGACAGTACCTACGAGCAGTACTTC. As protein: CSVVDSTYEQYF.

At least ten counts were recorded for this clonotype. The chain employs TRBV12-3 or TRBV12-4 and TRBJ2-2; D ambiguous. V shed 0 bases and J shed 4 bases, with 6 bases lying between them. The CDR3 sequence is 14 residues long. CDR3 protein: CASSLAWSTGELFF. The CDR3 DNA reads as TGTGCCAGCAGTTTAGCTTGGTCCACCGGGGAGCTGTTTTTT.

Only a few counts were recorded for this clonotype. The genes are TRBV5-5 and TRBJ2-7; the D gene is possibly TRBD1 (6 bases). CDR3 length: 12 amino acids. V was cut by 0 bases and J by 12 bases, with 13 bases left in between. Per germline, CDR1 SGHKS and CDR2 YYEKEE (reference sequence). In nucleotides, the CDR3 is TGTGCCAGCAGCTTGGAACAGGGTAGATTGTACTTC. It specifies CASSLEQGRLYF.

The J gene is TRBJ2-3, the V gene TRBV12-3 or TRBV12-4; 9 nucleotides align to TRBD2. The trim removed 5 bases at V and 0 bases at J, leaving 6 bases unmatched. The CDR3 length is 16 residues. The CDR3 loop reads CASSRRLAASTDTQYF. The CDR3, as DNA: TGTGCCAGCAGTCGTCGACTAGCGGCTAGCACAGATACGCAGTATTTT.

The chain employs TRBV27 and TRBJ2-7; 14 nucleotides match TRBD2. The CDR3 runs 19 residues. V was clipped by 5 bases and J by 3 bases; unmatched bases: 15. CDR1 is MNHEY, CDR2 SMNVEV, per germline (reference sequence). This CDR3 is CASSTKGLAGVSPYYEQYF. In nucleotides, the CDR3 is TGTGCCAGCAGTACAAAGGGACTAGCGGGAGTTTCTCCATACTACGAGCAGTACTTC.

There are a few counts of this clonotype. This chain's CDR3 is CSARELGGNEQFF. DNA of the CDR3: TGCAGTGCTCGCGAACTAGGGGGCAATGAGCAGTTCTTC. The rearrangement links TRBV20-1 to TRBJ2-1; tentatively, D is TRBD1 (6 bases). Germline V gene data show CDR1 as DFQATT and CDR2 as SNEGSKA (reference sequence). This CDR3 is built from 13 residues. V lost 5 bases to trimming and J lost 6 bases, with 14 bases between them.

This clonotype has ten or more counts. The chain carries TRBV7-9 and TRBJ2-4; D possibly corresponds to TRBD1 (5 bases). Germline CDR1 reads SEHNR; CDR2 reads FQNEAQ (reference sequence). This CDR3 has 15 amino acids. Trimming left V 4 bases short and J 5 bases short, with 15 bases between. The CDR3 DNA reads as TGTGCCAGCAGCTCAGCCGGCAGGGTAGAAAACATTCAGTACTTC. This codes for CASSSAGRVENIQYF.

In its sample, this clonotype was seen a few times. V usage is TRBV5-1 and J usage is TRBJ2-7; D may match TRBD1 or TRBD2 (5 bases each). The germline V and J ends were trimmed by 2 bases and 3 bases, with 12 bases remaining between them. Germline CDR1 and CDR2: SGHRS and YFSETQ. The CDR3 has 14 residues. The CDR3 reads CASSFRTGLYEQYF. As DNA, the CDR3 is TGCGCCAGCAGCTTCCGGACGGGGCTCTACGAGCAGTACTTC. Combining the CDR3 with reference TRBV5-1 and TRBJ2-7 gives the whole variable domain KAGVTQTPRYLIKTRGQQVTLSCSPISGHRSVSWYQQTPGQGLQFLFEYFSETQRNKGNFPGRFSGRQFSNSRSEMNVSTLELGDSALYLCASSFRTGLYEQYFGPGTRLTVT.

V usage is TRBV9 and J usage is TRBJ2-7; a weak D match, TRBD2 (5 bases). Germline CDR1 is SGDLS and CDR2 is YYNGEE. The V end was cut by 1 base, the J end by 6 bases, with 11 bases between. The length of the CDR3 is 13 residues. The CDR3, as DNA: TGTGCCAGCAGCGTAATGGCAGGACTCGAGCAGTACTTC. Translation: CASSVMAGLEQYF.

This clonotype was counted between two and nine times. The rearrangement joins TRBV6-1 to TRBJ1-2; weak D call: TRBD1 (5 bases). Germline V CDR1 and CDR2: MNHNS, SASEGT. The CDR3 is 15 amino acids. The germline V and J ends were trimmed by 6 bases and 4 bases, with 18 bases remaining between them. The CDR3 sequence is CASSPTAGPIYGYTF. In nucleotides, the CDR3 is TGTGCCAGCAGCCCGACGGCGGGGCCGATCTATGGCTACACCTTC.

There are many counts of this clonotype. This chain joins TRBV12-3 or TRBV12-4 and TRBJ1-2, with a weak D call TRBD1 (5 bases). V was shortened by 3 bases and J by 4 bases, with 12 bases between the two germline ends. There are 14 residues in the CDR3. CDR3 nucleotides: TGTGCCAGCAGTTTGGGCCAGGGATCCTATGGCTACACCTTC. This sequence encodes CASSLGQGSYGYTF.

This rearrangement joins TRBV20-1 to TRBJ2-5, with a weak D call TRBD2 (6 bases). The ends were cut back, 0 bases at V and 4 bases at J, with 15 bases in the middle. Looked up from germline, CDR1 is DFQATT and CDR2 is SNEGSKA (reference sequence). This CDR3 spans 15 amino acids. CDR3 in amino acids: CSARDLGGLSETQYF. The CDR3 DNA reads TGCAGTGCTAGAGATTTGGGGGGACTTTCAGAGACCCAGTACTTC.

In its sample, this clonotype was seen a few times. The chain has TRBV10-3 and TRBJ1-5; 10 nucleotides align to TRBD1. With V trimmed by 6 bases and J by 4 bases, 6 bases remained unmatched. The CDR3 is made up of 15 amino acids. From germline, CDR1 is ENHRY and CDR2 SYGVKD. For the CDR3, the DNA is TGTGCCATCAGCACCGGGACAGGGGATAATCAGCCCCAGCATTTT. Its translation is CAISTGTGDNQPQHF.

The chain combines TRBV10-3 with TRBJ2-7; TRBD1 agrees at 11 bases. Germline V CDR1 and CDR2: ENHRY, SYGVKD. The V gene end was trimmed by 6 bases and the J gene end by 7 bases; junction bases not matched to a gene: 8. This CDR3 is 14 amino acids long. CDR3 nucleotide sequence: TGTGCCATCAGATCCGGGACAGGGGGATCGGAGCAGTACTTC. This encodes CAIRSGTGGSEQYF.

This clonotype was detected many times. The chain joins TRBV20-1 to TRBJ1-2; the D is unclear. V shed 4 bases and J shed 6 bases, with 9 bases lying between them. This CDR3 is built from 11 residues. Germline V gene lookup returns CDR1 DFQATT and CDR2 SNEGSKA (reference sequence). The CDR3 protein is CSATASDGYTF. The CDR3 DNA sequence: TGCAGTGCTACTGCGAGCGATGGCTACACCTTC.

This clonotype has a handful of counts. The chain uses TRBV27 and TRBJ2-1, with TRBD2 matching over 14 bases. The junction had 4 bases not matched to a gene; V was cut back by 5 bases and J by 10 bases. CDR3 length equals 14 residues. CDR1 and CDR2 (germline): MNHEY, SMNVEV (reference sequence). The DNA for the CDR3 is TGTGCCAGCAGTAGGACTAGCGGGGGGTCCGAGCAGTTCTTC. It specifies CASSRTSGGSEQFF.

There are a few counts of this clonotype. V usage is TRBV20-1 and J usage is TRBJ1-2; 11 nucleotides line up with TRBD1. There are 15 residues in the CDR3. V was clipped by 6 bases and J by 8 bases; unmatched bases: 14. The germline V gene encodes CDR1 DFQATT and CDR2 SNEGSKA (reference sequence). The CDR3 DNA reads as TGCAGTGCCAGAAGAAGCGGGACAGGGGGATCGGGCTACACCTTC. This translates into CSARRSGTGGSGYTF.

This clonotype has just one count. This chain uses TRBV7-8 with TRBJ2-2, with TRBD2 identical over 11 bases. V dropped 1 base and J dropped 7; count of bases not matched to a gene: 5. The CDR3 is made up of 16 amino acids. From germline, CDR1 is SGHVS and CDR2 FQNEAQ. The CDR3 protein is CASSLELAGAHGELFF. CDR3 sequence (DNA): TGTGCCAGCAGCTTAGAACTAGCGGGAGCCCACGGGGAGCTGTTTTTT.

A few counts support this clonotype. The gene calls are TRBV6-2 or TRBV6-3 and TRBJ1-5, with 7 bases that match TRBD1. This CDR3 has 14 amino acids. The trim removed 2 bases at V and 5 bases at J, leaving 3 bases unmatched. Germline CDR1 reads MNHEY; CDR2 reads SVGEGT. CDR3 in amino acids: CASSYQGGYQPQHF. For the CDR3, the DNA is TGTGCCAGCAGTTACCAGGGGGGCTATCAGCCCCAGCATTTT.

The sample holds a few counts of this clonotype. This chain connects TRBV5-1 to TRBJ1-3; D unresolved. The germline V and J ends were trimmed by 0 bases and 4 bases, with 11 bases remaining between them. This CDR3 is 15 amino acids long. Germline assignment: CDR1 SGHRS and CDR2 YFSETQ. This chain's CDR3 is CASSLAPVAGNTIYF. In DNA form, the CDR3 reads TGCGCCAGCAGCTTGGCGCCAGTAGCCGGAAACACCATATATTTT. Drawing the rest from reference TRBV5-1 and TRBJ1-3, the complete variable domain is KAGVTQTPRYLIKTRGQQVTLSCSPISGHRSVSWYQQTPGQGLQFLFEYFSETQRNKGNFPGRFSGRQFSNSRSEMNVSTLELGDSALYLCASSLAPVAGNTIYFGEGSWLTVV.

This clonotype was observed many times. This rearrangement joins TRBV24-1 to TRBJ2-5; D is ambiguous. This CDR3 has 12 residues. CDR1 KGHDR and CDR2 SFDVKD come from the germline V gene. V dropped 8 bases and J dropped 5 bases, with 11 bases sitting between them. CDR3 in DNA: TGTGCCACCATTGGTGGTAGGGAGACCCAGTACTTC. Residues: CATIGGRETQYF.

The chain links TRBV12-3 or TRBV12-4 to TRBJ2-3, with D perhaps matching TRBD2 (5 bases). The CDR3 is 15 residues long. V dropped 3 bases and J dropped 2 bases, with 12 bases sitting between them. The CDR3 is CASSFSPSYTDTQYF. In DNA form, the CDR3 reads TGTGCCAGCAGTTTCAGCCCTAGCTACACAGATACGCAGTATTTT.

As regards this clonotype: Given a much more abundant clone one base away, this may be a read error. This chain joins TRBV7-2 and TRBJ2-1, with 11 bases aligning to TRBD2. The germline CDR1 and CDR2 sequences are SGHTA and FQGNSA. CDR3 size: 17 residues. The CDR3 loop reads CASSLPTSGGSYNELFF. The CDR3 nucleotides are TGTGCCAGCAGCTTACCTACTAGCGGGGGCTCCTACAATGAGCTGTTCTTC.

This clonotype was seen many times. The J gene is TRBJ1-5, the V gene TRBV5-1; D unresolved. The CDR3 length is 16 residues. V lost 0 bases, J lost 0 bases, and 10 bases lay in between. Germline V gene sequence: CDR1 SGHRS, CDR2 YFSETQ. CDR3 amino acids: CASSLGLENSNQPQHF. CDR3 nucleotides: TGCGCCAGCAGCTTGGGTTTAGAGAATAGCAATCAGCCCCAGCATTTT.

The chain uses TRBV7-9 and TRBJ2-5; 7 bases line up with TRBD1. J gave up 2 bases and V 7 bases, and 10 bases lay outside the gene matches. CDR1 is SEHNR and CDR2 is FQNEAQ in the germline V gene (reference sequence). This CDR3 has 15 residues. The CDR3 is CASIVGWDRQETQYF. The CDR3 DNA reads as TGTGCCAGCATCGTAGGATGGGACAGACAAGAGACCCAGTACTTC.

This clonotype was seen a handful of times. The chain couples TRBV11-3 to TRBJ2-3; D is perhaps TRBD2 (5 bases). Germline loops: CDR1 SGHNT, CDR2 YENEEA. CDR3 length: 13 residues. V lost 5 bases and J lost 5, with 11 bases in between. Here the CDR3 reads CASSAYAGDTQYF. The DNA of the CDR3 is TGTGCCAGCAGCGCCTACGCGGGAGATACGCAGTATTTT.

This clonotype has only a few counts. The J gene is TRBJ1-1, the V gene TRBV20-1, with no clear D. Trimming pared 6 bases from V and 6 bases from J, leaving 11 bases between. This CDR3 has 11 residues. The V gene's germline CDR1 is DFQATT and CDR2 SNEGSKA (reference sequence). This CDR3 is CSAPRVAEAFF. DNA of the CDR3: TGCAGTGCGCCACGGGTAGCTGAAGCTTTCTTT.

In DNA form, the CDR3 reads TGTGCCAGCAGCTTAATCCGCTCCTACAATGAGCAGTTCTTC. The encoded protein is CASSLIRSYNEQFF. The rearrangement joins TRBV5-5 to TRBJ2-1; D call uncertain. Germline values: CDR1 SGHKS, CDR2 YYEKEE (reference sequence). Between the trimmed V and J ends, which lost 2 bases and 0 bases, there was a span of 6 bases. The CDR3 runs to 14 residues.